The 14 T cell receptor beta chains reported below all come from one sample, sequenced in a study of cytomegalovirus exposure and HLA in healthy donors. It was with 60 Vbeta and 13 Jbeta primers that the PCR ran. Profiled with immunoSEQ multiplex PCR; TCRdb holds only in-frame clones, not every one. The data show 150,000 to 200,000 clones, with 70% to 80% seen just once and approximately 1.5% held by the top ten. The specimen was PBMCs. The receptor source for this set is a male donor in good health and CMV-seronegative.

V is TRBV15 and J is TRBJ2-3; 7 bases align to TRBD2. Germline CDR1 reads LNHNV; CDR2 reads YYDKDF (reference sequence). CDR3 size: 16 residues. The J segment lost 3 bases and the V segment lost 2 bases, leaving 8 bases of the junction unmatched. The CDR3 nucleotides are TGTGCCACCAGCAGAACGATCAGGACTAGTACAGATACGCAGTATTTT. It encodes CATSRTIRTSTDTQYF.

The V and J genes are TRBV29-1 and TRBJ1-2; a weak D match, TRBD1 (6 bases). Germline V gene data show CDR1 as SQVTM and CDR2 as ANQGSEA. Trimming took off 7 bases at V and 2 bases at J, with 14 bases between the two ends. CDR3 size: 13 residues. CDR3 DNA sequence: TGCAGCGCACTCAGGGGTGCGAACTATGGCTACACCTTC. Encoded protein: CSALRGANYGYTF.

The chain joins TRBV2 to TRBJ1-1; 9 bases agree with TRBD1. There are 14 residues in the CDR3. Germline V gene lookup returns CDR1 SNHLY and CDR2 FYNNEI. The junction had 4 bases not matched to a gene; V was cut back by 7 bases and J by 1 base. In nucleotides, the CDR3 is TGTGCCAGCAAGGGACAGGGAGGGAACACTGAAGCTTTCTTT. Its protein is CASKGQGGNTEAFF.

The chain is built from TRBV4-2 and TRBJ2-7, with 8 bases lining up with TRBD1. V trimming: 2 bases; J trimming: 4 bases; junction bases outside the gene matches: 4. Germline CDR1 is LGHNA and CDR2 is YNFKEQ. The CDR3 is made up of 14 amino acids. The CDR3 nucleotides are TGTGCCAGCAGCCAAAGGACAGGGTATTACGAGCAGTACTTC. It codes for CASSQRTGYYEQYF.

V is TRBV6-5 and J is TRBJ2-3, with D perhaps TRBD2 (6 bases). CDR3 length equals 15 residues. The germline CDR1 and CDR2 sequences are MNHEY and SVGAGI. V was clipped by 4 bases and J by 2 bases, with 13 bases between them. The CDR3 is CASSSRLGTTDTQYF. Here the CDR3 DNA reads TGTGCCAGCAGTTCCCGACTAGGGACCACAGATACGCAGTATTTT.

This chain joins TRBV2 and TRBJ1-6; 9 nucleotides line up with TRBD1. The CDR3 extends over 14 amino acids. Germline V gene data show CDR1 as SNHLY and CDR2 as FYNNEI. V was clipped by 1 base and J by 9 bases; unmatched bases: 1. The chain's CDR3 is CASSEGTGVSPLHF. The CDR3 DNA reads TGTGCCAGCAGTGAAGGGACAGGGGTTTCACCCCTCCACTTT.

The V gene is TRBV2, the J gene TRBJ2-7; a weak D match, TRBD2 (6 bases). V gave up 6 bases and J gave up 0 bases, with 15 bases separating them. The CDR3 consists of 15 residues. Germline V gene lookup returns CDR1 SNHLY and CDR2 FYNNEI. CDR3 coding DNA: TGTGCCAGCAGGGAGGGTTCAGGGTTCTCCTACGAGCAGTACTTC. Its translation is CASREGSGFSYEQYF.

In its sample, this clone was seen a few times. The V and J genes are TRBV10-3 and TRBJ1-1, with D possibly being TRBD1 (5 bases). CDR3 length equals 13 residues. Looked up from germline, CDR1 is ENHRY and CDR2 is SYGVKD. Trimming cost V 4 bases and J 4 bases, with 10 bases left between them. The CDR3 here is CAISGGVITEAFF. The CDR3, as DNA: TGTGCCATCAGTGGGGGGGTAATCACTGAAGCTTTCTTT.

The chain links TRBV5-1 to TRBJ1-4; possibly TRBD1 for D (6 bases). The CDR3 loop spans 16 amino acids. Deletions cut 4 bases from V and 4 bases from J, with 17 bases between. The germline CDR1 and CDR2 sequences are SGHRS and YFSETQ. The CDR3 DNA reads TGCGCCAGCAGCCCAGGGGCCTTTTGGGGTAATGAAAAACTGTTTTTT. Its translation is CASSPGAFWGNEKLFF.

The genes are TRBV10-2 and TRBJ1-2; the match to TRBD1 covers 8 bases. Losses at the gene ends were 8 bases for V and 4 bases for J; bases not matched to a gene: 12. This CDR3 has 15 residues. Germline CDR1 and CDR2: WSHSY and SAAADI. The CDR3 region is CASGTGVLAFYGYTF. The DNA of the CDR3 is TGCGCCAGCGGGACAGGCGTCCTGGCCTTCTATGGCTACACCTTC.

This clone was recorded only once. The rearrangement links TRBV19 to TRBJ2-7; D is possibly TRBD1 (6 bases). There are 14 residues in the CDR3. Germline V gives CDR1 LNHDA, CDR2 SQIVND (reference sequence). V was clipped by 6 bases and J by 6 bases, with 18 bases between them. CDR3 coding DNA: TGTGCCAGTAGGCCCCCAGGGGTTTCGGGCGAGCAGTACTTC. This sequence encodes CASRPPGVSGEQYF. Full variable domain (remainder filled in from reference TRBV19 and TRBJ2-7): DGGITQSPKYLFRKEGQNVTLSCEQNLNHDAMYWYRQDPGQGLRLIYYSQIVNDFQKGDIAEGYSVSREKKESFPLTVTSAQKNPTAFYLCASRPPGVSGEQYFGPGTRLTVT.

The chain uses TRBV29-1 and TRBJ1-2; 7 bases are shared with TRBD1. The CDR3 length is 12 residues. The germline CDR1 and CDR2 sequences are SQVTM and ANQGSEA. J gave up 8 bases and V 7 bases, and 10 bases lay outside the gene matches. The CDR3 coding sequence is TGCAGCGCTGGAGGACAGGACGGCGGCTACACCTTC. It encodes CSAGGQDGGYTF.

V gene TRBV19 combines with J gene TRBJ2-1, with TRBD2 as a possible D gene (5 bases). Germline CDR1 reads LNHDA; CDR2 reads SQIVND (reference sequence). This CDR3 region has 14 residues. Trimming took off 2 bases at V and 6 bases at J, with 11 bases between the two ends. For the CDR3, the DNA is TGTGCCAGTAGTATAACTGGAGCGGCCAATGAGCAGTTCTTC. It yields the protein CASSITGAANEQFF.

This chain connects TRBV25-1 to TRBJ1-1; possible D gene TRBD1, 6 bases. Looked up from germline, CDR1 is MGHDK and CDR2 is SYGVNS. The length of the CDR3 is 11 residues. V was clipped by 11 bases and J by 5 bases, with 12 bases between them. CDR3 sequence: CAGQTGTEAFF. The CDR3 DNA reads TGTGCCGGTCAGACAGGAACTGAAGCTTTCTTT.